This TCR beta chain was found in a study of T cell responses to AZD1222 COVID-19 vaccine. Findings of the study overall: Clonal diversity was possibly underestimated; the donors were predominantly white British and more often female. Compared with day 0, the breadth and depth of the Spike-specific TCR repertoire rose significantly after two doses of AZD1222. Seropositive status at baseline applied to only five or six AZD1222 recipients. Close to half of all spike-specific TCRs reportedly target regions of the variants that are unmutated.

The data were produced by immunoSEQ multiplex PCR, yet TCRdb's version contains in-frame clones alone and is incomplete. This sample has 85,000 to 110,000 clones, with approximately 89% found just once. In the case of this clone: Its specificity is unknown. Mismatch with germline at one junction end may stem from a read error.

The sequence derives from an adult in good health. The material was peripheral blood, obtained on day 0 of AZD1222 vaccination.

CDR3 bases: TGCGCTAGCAGCCCGACTCCAGCGAACTCCTATAATTCACCCCTCCACTTT. Translation: CASSPTPANSYNSPLHF. The chain links TRBV4-1 to TRBJ1-6; no reliable D call. Germline lookup yields CDR1 MGHRA and CDR2 YSYEKL. The CDR3 loop spans 17 amino acids.